These T cell receptor beta chains were read from a single sample in a study of cytomegalovirus exposure and HLA in healthy donors. Only in-frame clones appear in the TCRdb table, and some are missing; sequencing was by immunoSEQ multiplex PCR. The sample includes under 200,000 clones, 75% to 80% seen only once; the top ten take about 2.6%. Sequences were obtained from PBMCs. These receptors were collected from a woman aged 40-49 years in good health and CMV-seropositive. Each CDR3 is given with its conserved first and last residue. D genes are given only for firm matches. Some rows mark clone size as missing; the rest say once, few, many or name a class of expanded clone.

clone_size j_call cdr3_length d_call v_call cdr3_aa cdr3_nt
. TRBJ2-1 16 . TRBV5-3 CARSLGLTSSYNEQFF TGTGCCAGAAGCTTGGGACTAACTAGCTCCTACAATGAGCAGTTCTTC
. TRBJ2-5 13 . TRBV30 CAWSVRIRETQYF TGTGCCTGGAGTGTACGAATACGGGAGACCCAGTACTTC
. TRBJ1-6 14 . TRBV7-2 CASSLWRQNSPLHF TGTGCCAGCAGCTTATGGCGGCAGAATTCACCCCTCCACTTT
. TRBJ2-7 13 . TRBV7-9 CASSSTASYEQYF TGTGCCAGCAGCAGCACCGCATCCTACGAGCAGTACTTC
few TRBJ1-1 15 . TRBV10-3 CASSYSAGVRTEAFF TGTGCCAGCAGTTACTCGGCAGGGGTTAGGACTGAAGCTTTCTTT
once TRBJ2-3 15 . TRBV6-5 CASRLDGTSTDTQYF TGTGCCAGCAGACTGGACGGGACTAGCACAGATACGCAGTATTTT
. TRBJ1-3 14 . TRBV5-1 CASSLESSGNTIYF TGCGCCAGCAGCTTGGAGAGCTCTGGAAACACCATATATTTT
. TRBJ2-2 15 . TRBV10-1 CASSSGEGDTGELFF TGCGCCAGCAGCTCAGGGGAAGGTGATACCGGGGAGCTGTTTTTT
. TRBJ2-3 13 . TRBV7-9 CASSSSGTDTQYF TGTGCCAGCAGCAGTTCGGGCACAGATACGCAGTATTTT
. TRBJ2-5 11 . TRBV11-3 CASSQKETQYF TGTGCCAGCAGCCAGAAGGAGACCCAGTACTTC
few TRBJ2-3 14 . TRBV7-9 CASSPQGGTDTQYF TGTGCCAGCAGCCCACAGGGGGGGACAGATACGCAGTATTTT
. TRBJ2-3 15 TRBD2 TRBV7-8 CASSLRAGLTDTQYF TGTGCCAGCAGCTTAAGAGCGGGGCTAACAGATACGCAGTATTTT
. TRBJ2-5 14 . TRBV6-1 CASSAQAVQETQYF TGTGCCAGCAGTGCCCAAGCGGTCCAAGAGACCCAGTACTTC
. TRBJ1-1 14 . TRBV19 CASSSAGVGTEAFF TGTGCCAGTAGTTCAGCGGGGGTTGGGACTGAAGCTTTCTTT
. TRBJ2-3 14 TRBD2 TRBV18 CASSTTSGTDTQYF TGTGCCAGCTCAACGACTAGCGGGACAGATACGCAGTATTTT
few TRBJ1-2 15 TRBD1 TRBV27 CASSFRDRGPGGYTF TGTGCCAGCAGTTTCCGCGACAGGGGGCCAGGTGGCTACACCTTC
. TRBJ1-5 12 . TRBV15 CATSSFKQPQHF TGTGCCACCAGCAGCTTTAAACAGCCCCAGCATTTT
. TRBJ1-1 16 TRBD1 TRBV11-2 CASSLDLAKGATEAFF TGTGCCAGCAGCTTAGATTTGGCAAAGGGGGCCACTGAAGCTTTCTTT
few TRBJ1-4 13 . TRBV7-2 CASSLTWSEKLFF TGTGCCAGCAGCTTAACGTGGAGTGAAAAACTGTTTTTT
. TRBJ2-5 14 TRBD2 TRBV6-6 CASSIAGPQETQYF TGTGCCAGCAGTATAGCGGGTCCCCAAGAGACCCAGTACTTC
. TRBJ2-2 14 . TRBV10-3 CAISREGGTGELFF TGTGCCATCAGTCGAGAGGGAGGCACCGGGGAGCTGTTTTTT
. TRBJ2-3 11 . TRBV6-5 CASSQTDTQYF TGTGCCAGCAGCCAGACAGATACGCAGTATTTT
. TRBJ1-3 13 TRBD1 TRBV4-2 CASSQTRQGAPDF TGTGCCAGCAGCCAAACTCGACAGGGGGCCCCGGATTTT
. TRBJ1-6 14 TRBD1 TRBV7-2 CASSLGTGGSPLHF TGTGCCAGCAGCTTGGGGACAGGGGGTTCACCCCTCCACTTT